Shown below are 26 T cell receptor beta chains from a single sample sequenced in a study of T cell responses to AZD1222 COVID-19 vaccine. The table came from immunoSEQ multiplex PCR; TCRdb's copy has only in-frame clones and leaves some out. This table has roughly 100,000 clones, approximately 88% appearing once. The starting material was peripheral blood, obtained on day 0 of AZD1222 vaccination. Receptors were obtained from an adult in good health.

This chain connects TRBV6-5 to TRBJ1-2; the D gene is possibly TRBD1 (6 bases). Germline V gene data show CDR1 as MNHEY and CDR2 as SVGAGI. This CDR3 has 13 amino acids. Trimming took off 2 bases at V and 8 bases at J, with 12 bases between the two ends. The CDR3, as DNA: TGTGCCAGCAGTTACAGGGGGGGCAGGGGCTACACCTTC. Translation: CASSYRGGRGYTF.

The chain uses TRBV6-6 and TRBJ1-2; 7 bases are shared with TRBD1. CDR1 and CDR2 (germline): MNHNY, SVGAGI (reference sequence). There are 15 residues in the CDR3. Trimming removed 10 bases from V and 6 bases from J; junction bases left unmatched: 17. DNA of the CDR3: TGTGCCACCCACTATGGACAGGCCCTAGTACATGGCTACACCTTC. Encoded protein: CATHYGQALVHGYTF.

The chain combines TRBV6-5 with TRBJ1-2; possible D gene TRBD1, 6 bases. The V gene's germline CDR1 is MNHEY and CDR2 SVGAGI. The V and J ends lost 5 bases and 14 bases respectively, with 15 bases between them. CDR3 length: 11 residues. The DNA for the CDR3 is TGTGCCAGCAGTCCCGGACAGTCCTTTACCTTC. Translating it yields CASSPGQSFTF.

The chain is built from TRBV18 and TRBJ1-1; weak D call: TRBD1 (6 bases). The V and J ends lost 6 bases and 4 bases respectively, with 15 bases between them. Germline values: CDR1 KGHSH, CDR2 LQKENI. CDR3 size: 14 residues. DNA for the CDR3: TGTGCCAGCTCGCCCTCTACGGGGGCCACTGAAGCTTTCTTT. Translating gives CASSPSTGATEAFF.

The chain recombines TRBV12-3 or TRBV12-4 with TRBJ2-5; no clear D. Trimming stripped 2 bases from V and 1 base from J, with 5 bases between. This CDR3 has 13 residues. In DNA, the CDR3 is TGTGCCAGCAGTTTAAACGCCCAAGAGACCCAGTACTTC. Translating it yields CASSLNAQETQYF.

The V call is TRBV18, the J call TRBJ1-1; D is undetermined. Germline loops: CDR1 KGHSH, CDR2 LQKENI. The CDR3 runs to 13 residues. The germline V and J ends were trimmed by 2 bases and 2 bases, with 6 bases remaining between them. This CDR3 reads CASSPGVNTEAFF. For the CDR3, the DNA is TGTGCCAGCTCACCAGGGGTCAACACTGAAGCTTTCTTT.

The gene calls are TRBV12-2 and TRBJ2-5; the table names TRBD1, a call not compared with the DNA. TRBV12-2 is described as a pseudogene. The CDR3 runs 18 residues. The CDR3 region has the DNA TGTGCAAGTCGCTTAGAATATGAAGGGGTAGAGTACCAAGAGACCCAGTACTTC. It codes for CASRLEYEGVEYQETQYF.

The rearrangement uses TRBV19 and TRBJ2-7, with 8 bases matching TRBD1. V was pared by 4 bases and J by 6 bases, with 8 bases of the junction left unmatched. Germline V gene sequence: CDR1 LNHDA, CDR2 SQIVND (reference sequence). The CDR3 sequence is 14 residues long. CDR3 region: CASSNLGQGGEQYF. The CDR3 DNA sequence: TGTGCCAGTAGTAACCTCGGACAGGGAGGCGAGCAGTACTTC.

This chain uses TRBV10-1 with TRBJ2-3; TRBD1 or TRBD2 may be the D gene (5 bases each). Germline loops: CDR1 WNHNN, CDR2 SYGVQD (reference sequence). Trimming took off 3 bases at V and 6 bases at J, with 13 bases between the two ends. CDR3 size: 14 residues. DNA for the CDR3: TGCGCCAGCAGTGATGGGGGTGCCCGGGATACGCAGTATTTT. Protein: CASSDGGARDTQYF.

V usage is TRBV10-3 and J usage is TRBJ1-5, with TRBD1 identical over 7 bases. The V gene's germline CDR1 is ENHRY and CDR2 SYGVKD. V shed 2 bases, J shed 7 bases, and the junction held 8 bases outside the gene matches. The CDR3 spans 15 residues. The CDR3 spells CAISEDQTGVQPQHF. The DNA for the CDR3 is TGTGCCATCAGTGAGGACCAAACAGGGGTCCAGCCCCAGCATTTT.

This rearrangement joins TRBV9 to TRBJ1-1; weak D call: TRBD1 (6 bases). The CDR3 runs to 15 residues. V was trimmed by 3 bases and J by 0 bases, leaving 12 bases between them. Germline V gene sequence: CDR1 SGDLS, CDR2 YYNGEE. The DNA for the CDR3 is TGTGCCAGCAGCGGAGGGGGGAGCATGAACACTGAAGCTTTCTTT. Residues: CASSGGGSMNTEAFF.

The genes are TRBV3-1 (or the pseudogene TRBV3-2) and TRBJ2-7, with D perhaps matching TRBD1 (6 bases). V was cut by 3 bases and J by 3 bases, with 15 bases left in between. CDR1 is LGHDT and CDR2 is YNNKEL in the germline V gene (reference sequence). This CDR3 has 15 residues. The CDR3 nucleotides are TGTGCCAGCAGCCAGGCCGGGACAAGATACTACGAGCAGTACTTC. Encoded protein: CASSQAGTRYYEQYF.

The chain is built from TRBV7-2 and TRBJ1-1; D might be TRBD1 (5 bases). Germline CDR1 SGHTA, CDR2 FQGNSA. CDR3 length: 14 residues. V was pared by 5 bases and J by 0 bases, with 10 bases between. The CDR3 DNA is TGTGCCAGCAGCCTGGGAGGGGTGAACACTGAAGCTTTCTTT. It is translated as CASSLGGVNTEAFF.

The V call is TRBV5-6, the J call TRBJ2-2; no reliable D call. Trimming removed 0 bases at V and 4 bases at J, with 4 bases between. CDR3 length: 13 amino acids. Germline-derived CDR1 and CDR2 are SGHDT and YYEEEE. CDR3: CASSLGTTGELFF. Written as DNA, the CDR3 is TGTGCCAGCAGCTTGGGTACCACCGGGGAGCTGTTTTTT.

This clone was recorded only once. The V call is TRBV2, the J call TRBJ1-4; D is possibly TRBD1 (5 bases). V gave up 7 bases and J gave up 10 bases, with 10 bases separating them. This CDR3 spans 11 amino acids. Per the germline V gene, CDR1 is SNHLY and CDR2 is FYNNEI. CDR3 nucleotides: TGTGCCAGCATTGAGAGGGGAAAACTGTTTTTT. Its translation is CASIERGKLFF.

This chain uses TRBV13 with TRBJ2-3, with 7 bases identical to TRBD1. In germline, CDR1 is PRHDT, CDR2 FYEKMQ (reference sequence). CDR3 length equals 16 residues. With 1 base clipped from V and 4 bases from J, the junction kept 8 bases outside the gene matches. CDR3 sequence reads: CASSLETGIFADTQYF. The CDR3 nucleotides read TGTGCCAGCAGCTTAGAGACAGGGATTTTCGCAGATACGCAGTATTTT.

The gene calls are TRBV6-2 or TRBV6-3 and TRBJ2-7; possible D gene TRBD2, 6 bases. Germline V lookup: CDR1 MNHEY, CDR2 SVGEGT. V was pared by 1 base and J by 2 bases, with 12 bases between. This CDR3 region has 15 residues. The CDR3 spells CASSYYRDSTYEQYF. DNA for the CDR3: TGTGCCAGCAGTTACTACCGGGACTCCACCTACGAGCAGTACTTC.

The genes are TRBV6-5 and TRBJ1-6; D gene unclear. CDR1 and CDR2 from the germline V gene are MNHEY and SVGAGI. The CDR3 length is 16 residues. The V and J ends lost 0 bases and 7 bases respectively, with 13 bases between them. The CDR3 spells CASSYSVVPGNSPLHF. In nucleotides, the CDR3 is TGTGCCAGCAGTTACTCGGTGGTCCCGGGGAATTCACCCCTCCACTTT.

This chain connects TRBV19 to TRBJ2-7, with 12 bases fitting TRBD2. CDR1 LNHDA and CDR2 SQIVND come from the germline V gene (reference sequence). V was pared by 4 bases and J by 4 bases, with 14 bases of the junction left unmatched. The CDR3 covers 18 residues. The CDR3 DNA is TGTGCCAGTAGTAAATGGACTAGCGGGGAGGGAAATACTTACGAGCAGTACTTC. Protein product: CASSKWTSGEGNTYEQYF.

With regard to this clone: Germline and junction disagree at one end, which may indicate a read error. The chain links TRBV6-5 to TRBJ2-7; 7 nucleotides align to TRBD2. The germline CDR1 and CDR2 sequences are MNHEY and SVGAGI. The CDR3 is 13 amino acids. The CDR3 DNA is TGTGCCAGCAGTTACTCCCTTACTAGCGAAAGAGACTTC. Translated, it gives CASSYSLTSERDF.

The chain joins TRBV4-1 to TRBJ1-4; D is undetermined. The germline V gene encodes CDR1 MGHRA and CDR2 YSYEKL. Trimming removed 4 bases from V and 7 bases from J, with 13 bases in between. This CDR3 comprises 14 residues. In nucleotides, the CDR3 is TGCGCCAGCAGCCTCGGGCAGCTAACTGAAAAACTGTTTTTT. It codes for CASSLGQLTEKLFF.

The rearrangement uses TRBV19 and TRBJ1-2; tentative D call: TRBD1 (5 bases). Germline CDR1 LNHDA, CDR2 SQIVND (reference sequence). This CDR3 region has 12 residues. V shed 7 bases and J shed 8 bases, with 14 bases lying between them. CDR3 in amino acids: CASIGATGGYTF. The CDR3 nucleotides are TGTGCCAGTATAGGGGCGACGGGGGGCTACACCTTC.

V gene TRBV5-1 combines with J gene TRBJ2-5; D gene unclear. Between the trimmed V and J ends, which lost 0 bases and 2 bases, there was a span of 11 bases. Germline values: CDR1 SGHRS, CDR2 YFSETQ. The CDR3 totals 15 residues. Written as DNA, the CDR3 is TGCGCCAGCAGCTTGGCCGCAGGCCCACAAGAGACCCAGTACTTC. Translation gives CASSLAAGPQETQYF.

The CDR3 region is CASSPGGAYEQYF. Written as DNA, the CDR3 is TGTGCCAGCAGTCCGGGGGGGGCTTACGAGCAGTACTTC. J is TRBJ2-7 and V is TRBV28, with 8 bases matching TRBD2. Germline V gene sequence: CDR1 MDHEN, CDR2 SYDVKM. CDR3 size: 13 residues. Trimming took 5 bases from V and 4 from J; bases not matched to a gene: 4.

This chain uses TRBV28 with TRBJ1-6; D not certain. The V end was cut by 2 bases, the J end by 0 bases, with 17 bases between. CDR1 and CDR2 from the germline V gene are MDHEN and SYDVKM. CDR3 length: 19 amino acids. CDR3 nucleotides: TGTGCCAGCAGTTTAGGTCGGAGAACCCTTAGCTCCTATAATTCACCCCTCCACTTT. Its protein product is CASSLGRRTLSSYNSPLHF.

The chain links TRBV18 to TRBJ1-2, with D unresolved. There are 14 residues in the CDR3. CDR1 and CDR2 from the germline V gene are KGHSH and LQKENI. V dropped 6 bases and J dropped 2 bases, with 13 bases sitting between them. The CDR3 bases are TGTGCCAGCTCGCTATCGACGGGGAACTATGGCTACACCTTC. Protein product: CASSLSTGNYGYTF.